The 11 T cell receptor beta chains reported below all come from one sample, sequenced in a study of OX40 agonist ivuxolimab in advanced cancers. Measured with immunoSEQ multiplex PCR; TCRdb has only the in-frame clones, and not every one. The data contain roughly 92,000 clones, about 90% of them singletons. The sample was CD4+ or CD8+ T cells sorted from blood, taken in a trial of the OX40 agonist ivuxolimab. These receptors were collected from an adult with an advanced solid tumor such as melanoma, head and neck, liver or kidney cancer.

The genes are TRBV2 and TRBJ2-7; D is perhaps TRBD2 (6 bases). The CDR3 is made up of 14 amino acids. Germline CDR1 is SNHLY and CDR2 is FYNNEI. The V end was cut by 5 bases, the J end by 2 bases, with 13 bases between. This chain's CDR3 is CASSYRASAYEQYF. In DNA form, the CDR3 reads TGTGCCAGCAGTTACCGGGCTAGCGCCTACGAGCAGTACTTC.

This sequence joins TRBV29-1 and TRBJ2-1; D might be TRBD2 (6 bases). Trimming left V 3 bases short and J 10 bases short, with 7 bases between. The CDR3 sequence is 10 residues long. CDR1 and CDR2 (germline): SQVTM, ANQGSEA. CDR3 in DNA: TGCAGCGTTGATCGGGGGGAGCAGTTCTTC. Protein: CSVDRGEQFF.

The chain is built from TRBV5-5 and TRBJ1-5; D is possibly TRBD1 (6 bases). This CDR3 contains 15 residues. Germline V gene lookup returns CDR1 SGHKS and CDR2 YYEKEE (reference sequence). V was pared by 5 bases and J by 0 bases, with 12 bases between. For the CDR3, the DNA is TGTGCCAGCAGTAGGGACATGATTAGCAATCAGCCCCAGCATTTT. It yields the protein CASSRDMISNQPQHF.

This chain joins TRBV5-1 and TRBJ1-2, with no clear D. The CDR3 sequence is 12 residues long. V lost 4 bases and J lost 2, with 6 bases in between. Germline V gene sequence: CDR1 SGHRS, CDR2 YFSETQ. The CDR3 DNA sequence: TGCGCCAGCAGCGGTAACAACTATGGCTACACCTTC. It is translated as CASSGNNYGYTF.

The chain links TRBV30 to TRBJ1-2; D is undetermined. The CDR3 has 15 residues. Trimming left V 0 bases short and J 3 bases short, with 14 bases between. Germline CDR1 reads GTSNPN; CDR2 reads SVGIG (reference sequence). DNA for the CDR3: TGTGCCTGGAGTGTCCTACGGTACGGGGACTATGGCTACACCTTC. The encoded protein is CAWSVLRYGDYGYTF. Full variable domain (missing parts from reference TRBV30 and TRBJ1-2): SQTIHQWPATLVQPVGSPLSLECTVEGTSNPNLYWYRQAAGRGLQLLFYSVGIGQISSEVPQNLSASRPQDRQFILSSKKLLLSDSGFYLCAWSVLRYGDYGYTFGSGTRLTVV.

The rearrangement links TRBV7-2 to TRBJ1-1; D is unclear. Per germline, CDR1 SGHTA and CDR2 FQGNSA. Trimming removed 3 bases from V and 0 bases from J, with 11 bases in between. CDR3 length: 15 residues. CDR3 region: CASSFERAMNTEAFF. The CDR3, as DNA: TGTGCCAGCAGCTTCGAGAGGGCGATGAACACTGAAGCTTTCTTT. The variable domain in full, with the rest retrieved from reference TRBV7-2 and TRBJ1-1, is GAGVSQSPSNKVTEKGKDVELRCDPISGHTALYWYRQSLGQGLEFLIYFQGNSAPDKSGLPSDRFSAERTGGSVSTLTIQRTQQEDSAVYLCASSFERAMNTEAFFGQGTRLTVV.

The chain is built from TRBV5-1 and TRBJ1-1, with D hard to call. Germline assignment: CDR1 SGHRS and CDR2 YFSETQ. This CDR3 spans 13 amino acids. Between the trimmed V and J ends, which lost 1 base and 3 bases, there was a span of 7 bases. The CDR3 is CASSLRGDTEAFF. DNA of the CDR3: TGCGCCAGCAGCTTGCGGGGTGACACTGAAGCTTTCTTT.

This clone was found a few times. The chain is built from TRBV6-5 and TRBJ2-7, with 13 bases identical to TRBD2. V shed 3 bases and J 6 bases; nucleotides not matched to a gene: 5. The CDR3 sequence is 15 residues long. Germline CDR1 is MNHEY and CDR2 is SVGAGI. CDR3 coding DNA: TGTGCCAGCAGTTATGGACTAGCGGGAGCACGCGAGCAGTACTTC. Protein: CASSYGLAGAREQYF.

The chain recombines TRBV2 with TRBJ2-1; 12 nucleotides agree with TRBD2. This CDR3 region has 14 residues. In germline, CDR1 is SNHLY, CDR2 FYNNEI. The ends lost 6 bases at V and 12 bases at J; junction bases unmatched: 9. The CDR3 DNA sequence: TGTGCCAGCAGCGACGGACTAGCGGGATTCTTGCAGTTCTTC. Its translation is CASSDGLAGFLQFF.

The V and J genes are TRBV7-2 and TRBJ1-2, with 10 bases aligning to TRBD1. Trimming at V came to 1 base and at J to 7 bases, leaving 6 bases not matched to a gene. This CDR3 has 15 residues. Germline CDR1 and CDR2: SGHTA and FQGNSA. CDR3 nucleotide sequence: TGTGCCAGCAGCTTAGTGGGGACAGGGGCGGGTGGCTACACCTTC. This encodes CASSLVGTGAGGYTF.

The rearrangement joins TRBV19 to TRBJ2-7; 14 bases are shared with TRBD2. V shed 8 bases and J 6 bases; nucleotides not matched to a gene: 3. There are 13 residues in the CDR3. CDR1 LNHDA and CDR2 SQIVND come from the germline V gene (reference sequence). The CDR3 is CASGTSGSSEQYF. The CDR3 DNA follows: TGTGCCAGTGGGACTAGCGGGAGTAGCGAGCAGTACTTC. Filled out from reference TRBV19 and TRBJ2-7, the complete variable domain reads DGGITQSPKYLFRKEGQNVTLSCEQNLNHDAMYWYRQDPGQGLRLIYYSQIVNDFQKGDIAEGYSVSREKKESFPLTVTSAQKNPTAFYLCASGTSGSSEQYFGPGTRLTVT.